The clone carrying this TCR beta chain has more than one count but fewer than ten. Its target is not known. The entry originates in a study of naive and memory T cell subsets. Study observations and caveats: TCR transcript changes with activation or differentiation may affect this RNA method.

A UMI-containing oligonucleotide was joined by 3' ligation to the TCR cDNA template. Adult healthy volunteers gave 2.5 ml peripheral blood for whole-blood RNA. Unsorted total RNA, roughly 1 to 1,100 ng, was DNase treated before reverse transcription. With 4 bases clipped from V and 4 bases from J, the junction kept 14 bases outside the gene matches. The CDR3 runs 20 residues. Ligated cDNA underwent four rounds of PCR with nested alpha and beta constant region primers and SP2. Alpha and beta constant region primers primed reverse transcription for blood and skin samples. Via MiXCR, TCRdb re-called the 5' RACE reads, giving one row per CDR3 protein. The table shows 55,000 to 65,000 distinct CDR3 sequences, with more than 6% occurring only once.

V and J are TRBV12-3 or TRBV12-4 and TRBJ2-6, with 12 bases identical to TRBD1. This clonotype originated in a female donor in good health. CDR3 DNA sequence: TGTGCCAGCAGTTCCCCCTTAGGGACAGGGGGCGCTTCGGGGGCCAACGTCCTGACTTTC. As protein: CASSSPLGTGGASGANVLTF.